This TCR beta chain derives from a study of blood T cell repertoires in COVID-19. The table came from immunoSEQ multiplex PCR; TCRdb's copy has only in-frame clones and leaves some out. The sample consists of about 58,000 clones, around four fifths of them appearing once. While infection was still active, Seattle patients were enrolled and then followed longitudinally. V was pared by 8 bases and J by 4 bases, with 14 bases between. CDR3 length: 13 residues. This chain joins TRBV12-3 or TRBV12-4 and TRBJ1-2; D is unresolved. The source material was peripheral blood. This TCR was sampled from a man aged 55 to 70 with COVID-19, enrolled during active disease. CDR3 in amino acids: CASYSGRPYGYTF. Here the CDR3 DNA reads TGTGCCAGCTACTCTGGGAGACCCTATGGCTACACCTTC.